This T cell receptor beta chain derives from a study of somatic mutations in cytotoxic T cells in rheumatoid arthritis. Study context: Each patient's diagnosis was followed right away by a blood draw (30 ml EDTA), before any treatment. Study results and limitations: In about an eighth of the 65 patients, the largest CD8+ clone exceeded 20% of CD8+ cells.

A remark on this clone: The antigen is unknown.

In germline, CDR1 is MGHRA, CDR2 YSYEKL. The CDR3 runs 15 residues. Trimming pared 6 bases from V and 6 bases from J, leaving 20 bases between. Some clones are missing from TCRdb's copy, which holds only in-frame ones; the method was immunoSEQ multiplex PCR. The table has some 20,000 clones, around 83% seen once. Sequencing was carried out using CD8+ T cells sorted from blood. The sequence was obtained from an adult with rheumatoid arthritis. J is TRBJ1-2 and V is TRBV4-1, with D possibly matching TRBD1 (6 bases). The CDR3 region is CASRYEAAPGDGYTF. The DNA for the CDR3 is TGCGCCAGCAGATACGAGGCAGCTCCAGGGGATGGCTACACCTTC.